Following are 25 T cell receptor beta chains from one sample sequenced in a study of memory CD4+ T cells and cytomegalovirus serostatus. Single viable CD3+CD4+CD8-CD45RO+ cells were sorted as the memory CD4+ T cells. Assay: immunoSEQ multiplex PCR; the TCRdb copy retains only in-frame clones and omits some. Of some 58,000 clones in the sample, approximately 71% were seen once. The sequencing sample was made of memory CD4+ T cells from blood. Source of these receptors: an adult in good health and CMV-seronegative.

The CDR3 region has the DNA TGTGCCAGCAGCTTAGAAGGGAACACCGGGGAGCTGTTTTTT. Protein product: CASSLEGNTGELFF. J is TRBJ2-2 and V is TRBV7-3, with unresolved D. This CDR3 region has 14 residues. Trimming left V 2 bases short and J 1 base short, with 5 bases between. The germline CDR1 and CDR2 sequences are SGHTA and FQGTGA.

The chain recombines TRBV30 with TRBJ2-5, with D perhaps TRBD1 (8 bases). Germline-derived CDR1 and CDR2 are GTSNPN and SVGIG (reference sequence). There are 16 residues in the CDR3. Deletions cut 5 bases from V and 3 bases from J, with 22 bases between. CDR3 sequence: CAWRTGRASGKETQYF. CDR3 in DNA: TGTGCCTGGCGGACAGGGAGGGCGTCGGGGAAAGAGACCCAGTACTTC. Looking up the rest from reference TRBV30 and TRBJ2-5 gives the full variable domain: SQTIHQWPATLVQPVGSPLSLECTVEGTSNPNLYWYRQAAGRGLQLLFYSVGIGQISSEVPQNLSASRPQDRQFILSSKKLLLSDSGFYLCAWRTGRASGKETQYFGPGTRLLVL.

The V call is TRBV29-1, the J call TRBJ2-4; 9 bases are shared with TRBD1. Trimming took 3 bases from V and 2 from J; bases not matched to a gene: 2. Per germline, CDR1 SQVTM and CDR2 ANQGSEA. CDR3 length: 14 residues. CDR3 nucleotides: TGCAGCGTTGAGGGACAGGGCCCCAAAAACATTCAGTACTTC. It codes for CSVEGQGPKNIQYF.

CDR3 protein: CASSPSGYQETQYF. CDR3 nucleotide sequence: TGTGCCAGCTCACCCTCAGGGTACCAAGAGACCCAGTACTTC. This sequence joins TRBV18 and TRBJ2-5; tentative D call: TRBD1 (5 bases). Germline CDR1 reads KGHSH; CDR2 reads LQKENI. The CDR3 is 14 amino acids. Trimming shortened V by 3 bases and J by 0 bases, and 8 bases separated the two germline ends.

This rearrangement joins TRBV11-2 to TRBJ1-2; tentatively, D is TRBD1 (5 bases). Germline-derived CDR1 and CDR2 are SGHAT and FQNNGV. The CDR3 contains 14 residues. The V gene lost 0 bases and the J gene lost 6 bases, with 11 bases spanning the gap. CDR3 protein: CASSLDRTGHGYTF. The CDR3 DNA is TGTGCCAGCAGCTTAGACCGTACAGGACATGGCTACACCTTC.

CDR3 nucleotide sequence: TGTGCCACCCCGGCTAGCGGGAATTCCATGGGACAGTTCTTC. The encoded protein is CATPASGNSMGQFF. V usage is TRBV7-9 and J usage is TRBJ2-1; TRBD2 agrees at 9 bases. The J segment lost 13 bases and the V segment lost 10 bases, leaving 17 bases of the junction unmatched. Per the germline V gene, CDR1 is SEHNR and CDR2 is FQNEAQ (reference sequence). CDR3 size: 14 residues. Variable domain in full (rest from reference TRBV7-9 and TRBJ2-1): DTGVSQNPRHKITKRGQNVTFRCDPISEHNRLYWYRQTLGQGPEFLTYFQNEAQLEKSRLLSDRFSAERPKGSFSTLEIQRTEQGDSAMYLCATPASGNSMGQFFGPGTRLTVL.

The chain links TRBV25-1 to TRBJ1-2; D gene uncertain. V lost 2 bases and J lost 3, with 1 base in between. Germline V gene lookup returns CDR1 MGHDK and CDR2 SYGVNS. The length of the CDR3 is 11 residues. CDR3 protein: CASSEHYGYTF. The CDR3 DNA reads TGTGCCAGCAGTGAACACTATGGCTACACCTTC.

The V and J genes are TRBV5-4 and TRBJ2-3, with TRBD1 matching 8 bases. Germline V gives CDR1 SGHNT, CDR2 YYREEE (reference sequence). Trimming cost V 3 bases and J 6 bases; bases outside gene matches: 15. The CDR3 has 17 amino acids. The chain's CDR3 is CASSSRGRGTGWDTQYF. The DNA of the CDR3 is TGTGCCAGCAGCTCCAGGGGGAGAGGGACAGGATGGGATACGCAGTATTTT.

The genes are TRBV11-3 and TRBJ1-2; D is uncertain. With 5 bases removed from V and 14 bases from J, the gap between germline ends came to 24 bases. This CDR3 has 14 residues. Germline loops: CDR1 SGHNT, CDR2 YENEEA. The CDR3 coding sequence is TGTGCCAGCAGCGTAACAGAACTCCCCGCTTCGTTTACCTTC. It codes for CASSVTELPASFTF.

The CDR3 nucleotides are TGTGCCTGGAGGTCCTTAGGGGGCTACAATGAGCAGTTCTTC. It is translated as CAWRSLGGYNEQFF. V usage is TRBV30 and J usage is TRBJ2-1; a weak D match, TRBD1 (6 bases). The V gene's germline CDR1 is GTSNPN and CDR2 SVGIG (reference sequence). V lost 3 bases to trimming and J lost 3 bases, with 12 bases between them. The CDR3 length is 14 residues.

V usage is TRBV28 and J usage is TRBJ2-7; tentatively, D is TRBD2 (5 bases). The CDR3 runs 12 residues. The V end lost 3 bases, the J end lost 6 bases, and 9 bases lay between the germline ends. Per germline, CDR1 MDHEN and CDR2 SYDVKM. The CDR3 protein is CASSFTRGEQYF. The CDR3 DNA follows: TGTGCCAGCAGTTTCACTAGAGGCGAGCAGTACTTC.

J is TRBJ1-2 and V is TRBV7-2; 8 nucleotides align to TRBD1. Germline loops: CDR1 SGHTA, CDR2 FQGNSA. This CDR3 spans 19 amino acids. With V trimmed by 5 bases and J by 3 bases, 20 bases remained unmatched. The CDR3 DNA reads TGTGCCAGCAGCCCGTGGCAGGGGGCCAGGGACTTTGTTGACTATGGCTACACCTTC. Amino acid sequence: CASSPWQGARDFVDYGYTF.

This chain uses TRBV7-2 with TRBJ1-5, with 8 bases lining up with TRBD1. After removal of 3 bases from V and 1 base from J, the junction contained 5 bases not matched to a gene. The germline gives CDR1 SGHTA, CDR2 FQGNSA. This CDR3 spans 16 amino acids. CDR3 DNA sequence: TGTGCCAGCAGCTTTGGGACAGGAATGAGCAATCAGCCCCAGCATTTT. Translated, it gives CASSFGTGMSNQPQHF.

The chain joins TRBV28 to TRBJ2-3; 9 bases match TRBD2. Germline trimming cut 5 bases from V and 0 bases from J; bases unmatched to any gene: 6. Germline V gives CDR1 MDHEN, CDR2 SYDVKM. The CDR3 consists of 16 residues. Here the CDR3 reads CASSKSTSGSTDTQYF. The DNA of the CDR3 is TGTGCCAGCAGTAAATCGACTAGCGGTAGCACAGATACGCAGTATTTT.

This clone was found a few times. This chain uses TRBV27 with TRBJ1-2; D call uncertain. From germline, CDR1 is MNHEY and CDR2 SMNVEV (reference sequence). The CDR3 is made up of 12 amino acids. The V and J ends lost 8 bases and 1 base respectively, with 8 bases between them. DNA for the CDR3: TGTGCCAGCCGCAGTTATAACTATGGCTACACCTTC. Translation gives CASRSYNYGYTF.

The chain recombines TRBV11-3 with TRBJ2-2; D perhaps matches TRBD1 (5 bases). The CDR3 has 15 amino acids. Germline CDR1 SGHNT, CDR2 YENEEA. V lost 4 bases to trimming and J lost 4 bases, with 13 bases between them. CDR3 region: CASSSDSHGTGELFF. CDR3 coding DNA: TGTGCCAGCAGCTCCGACAGCCATGGCACCGGGGAGCTGTTTTTT. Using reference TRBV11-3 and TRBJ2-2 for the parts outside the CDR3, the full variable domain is EAGVVQSPRYKIIEKKQPVAFWCNPISGHNTLYWYLQNLGQGPELLIRYENEEAVDDSQLPKDRFSAERLKGVDSTLKIQPAELGDSAVYLCASSSDSHGTGELFFGEGSRLTVL.

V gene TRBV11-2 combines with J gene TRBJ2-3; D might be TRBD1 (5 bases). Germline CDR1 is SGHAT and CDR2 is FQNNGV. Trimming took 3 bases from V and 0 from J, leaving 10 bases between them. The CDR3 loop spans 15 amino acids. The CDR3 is CASSLGPSSTDTQYF. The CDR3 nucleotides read TGTGCCAGCAGCTTGGGGCCTTCTAGCACAGATACGCAGTATTTT.

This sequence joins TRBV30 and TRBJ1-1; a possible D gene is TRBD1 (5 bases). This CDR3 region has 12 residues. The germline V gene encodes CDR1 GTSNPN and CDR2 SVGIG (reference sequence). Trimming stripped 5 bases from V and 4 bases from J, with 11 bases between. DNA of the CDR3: TGTGCCTGGCGGAGGGGTGGCACTGAAGCTTTCTTT. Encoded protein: CAWRRGGTEAFF.

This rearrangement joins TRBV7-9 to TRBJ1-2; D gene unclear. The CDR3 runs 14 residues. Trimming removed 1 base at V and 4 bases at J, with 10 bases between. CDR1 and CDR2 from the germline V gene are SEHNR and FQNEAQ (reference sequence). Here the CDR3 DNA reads TGTGCCAGCAGCTTAGTTACTAGAGCCTATGGCTACACCTTC. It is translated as CASSLVTRAYGYTF.

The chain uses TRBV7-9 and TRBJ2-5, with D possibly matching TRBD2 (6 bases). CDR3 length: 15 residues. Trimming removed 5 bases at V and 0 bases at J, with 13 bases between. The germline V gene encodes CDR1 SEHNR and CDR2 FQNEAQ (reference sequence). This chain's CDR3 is CASSIGGGYQETQYF. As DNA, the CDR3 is TGTGCCAGCAGCATAGGTGGGGGGTACCAAGAGACCCAGTACTTC.

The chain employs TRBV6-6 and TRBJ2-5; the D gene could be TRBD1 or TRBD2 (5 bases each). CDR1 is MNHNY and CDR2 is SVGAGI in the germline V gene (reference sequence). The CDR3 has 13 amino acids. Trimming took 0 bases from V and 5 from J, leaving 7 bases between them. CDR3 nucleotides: TGTGCCAGCAGTTACTCAGGGGAGGAGACCCAGTACTTC. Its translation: CASSYSGEETQYF.

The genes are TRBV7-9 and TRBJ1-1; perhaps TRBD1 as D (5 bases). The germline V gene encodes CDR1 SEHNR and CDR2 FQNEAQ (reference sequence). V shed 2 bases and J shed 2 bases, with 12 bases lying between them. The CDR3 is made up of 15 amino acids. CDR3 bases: TGTGCCAGCAGCTTATCCCCAGGGTTTAACACTGAAGCTTTCTTT. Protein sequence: CASSLSPGFNTEAFF.

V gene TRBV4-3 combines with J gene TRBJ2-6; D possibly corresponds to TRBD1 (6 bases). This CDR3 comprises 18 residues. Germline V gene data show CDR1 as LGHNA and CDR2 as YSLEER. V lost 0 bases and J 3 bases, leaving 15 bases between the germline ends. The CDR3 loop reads CASSQDGTPTHGANVLTF. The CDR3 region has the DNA TGCGCCAGCAGCCAAGACGGGACACCAACGCATGGGGCCAACGTCCTGACTTTC.

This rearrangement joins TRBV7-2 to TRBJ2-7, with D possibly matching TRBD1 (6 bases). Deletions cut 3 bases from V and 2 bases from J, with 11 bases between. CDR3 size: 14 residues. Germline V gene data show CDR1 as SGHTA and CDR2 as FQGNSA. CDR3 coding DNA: TGTGCCAGCAGCTTGCACAGGGCGGCCTACGAGCAGTACTTC. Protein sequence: CASSLHRAAYEQYF.

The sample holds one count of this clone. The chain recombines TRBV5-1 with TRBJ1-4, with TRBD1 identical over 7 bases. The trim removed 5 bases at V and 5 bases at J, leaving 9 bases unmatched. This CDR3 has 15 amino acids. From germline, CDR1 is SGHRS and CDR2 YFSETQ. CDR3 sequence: CASRPAGTANEKLFF. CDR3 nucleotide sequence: TGCGCCAGCAGACCCGCCGGGACAGCCAATGAAAAACTGTTTTTT.